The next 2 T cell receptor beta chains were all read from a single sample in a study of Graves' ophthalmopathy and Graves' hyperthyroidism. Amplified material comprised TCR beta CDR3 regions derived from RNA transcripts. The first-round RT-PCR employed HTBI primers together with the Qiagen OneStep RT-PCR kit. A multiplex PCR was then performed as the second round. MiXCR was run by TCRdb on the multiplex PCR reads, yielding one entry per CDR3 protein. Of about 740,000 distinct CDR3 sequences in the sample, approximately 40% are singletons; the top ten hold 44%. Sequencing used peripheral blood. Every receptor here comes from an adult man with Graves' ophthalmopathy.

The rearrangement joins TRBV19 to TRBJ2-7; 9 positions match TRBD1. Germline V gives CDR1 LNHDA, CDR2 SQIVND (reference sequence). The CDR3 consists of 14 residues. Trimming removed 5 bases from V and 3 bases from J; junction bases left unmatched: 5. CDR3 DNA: TGTGCCAGTAGTTTTCGACAGGGGGACTACGAGCAGTACTTC. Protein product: CASSFRQGDYEQYF.

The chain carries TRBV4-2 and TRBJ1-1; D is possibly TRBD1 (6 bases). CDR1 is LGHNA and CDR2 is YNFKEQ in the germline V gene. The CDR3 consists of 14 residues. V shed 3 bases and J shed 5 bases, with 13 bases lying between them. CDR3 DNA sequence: TGTGCCAGCAGCCAGGGGGCCCGGGAGACTGAAGCTTTCTTT. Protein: CASSQGARETEAFF.